This TCR beta chain was sequenced during a study of shared clonotypes between healthy human individuals (dated by TCRdb to between 2020 and 2021). The study in broad terms: A couple of women and a few men aged 18 to 49 years were included in the cohort. The study deeply sequenced blood TCR repertoires of about 5 healthy adults to estimate repertoire size and the extent of clonotype sharing between individuals. Libraries were prepared and TCR repertoires were sequenced by different laboratories using diverse techniques, in order to increase sequencing depth and limit assay-specific biases. Each donor's leukapheresis produced roughly between about 0.8 and 10 billion PBMCs. On the study overall, not on this receptor specifically: Only blood was sampled, and tissue TCR repertoires likely differ from those in blood. Pairwise subsampling indicated that sequencing depth was expected to affect the degree of clonotype sharing among donors. Because the study included only a small number of donors, the genetic and exposure-history diversity represented was limited.

Healthy HIV-negative adults with no recently reported acute infections or vaccinations were included as donors. Every donor was a Caucasian adult living in Nashville, Tennessee, USA. For unsorted samples, 90 million to 95 million PBMCs were counted, and genomic DNA was extracted using the QIAamp DNA Blood Mini kit. After blood collection by leukapheresis, PBMCs were isolated using Ficoll-Histopaque density gradient centrifugation and then cryopreserved in the vapor phase of liquid nitrogen. To note about this clone: Its antigen remains undetermined. No qualities accompany the bases; no much larger clone lies one base away.

Using the deep immunoSEQ assay, multiplex PCR amplified TCR CDR3 regions from genomic DNA. Genomic DNA extracted from each cell subset was distributed evenly over all wells of several immunoSEQ 96-well plates, and each plate served as one replicate. For unsorted PBMC, roughly 300 ng of genomic DNA, equivalent to around 30,000 T cell genomes, went into each replicate PCR. Ten immunoSEQ deep assay plates were used to sequence unsorted PBMC genomic DNA. Purified libraries were measured with a Qubit 3.0 fluorometer, size-checked on a Bioanalyzer 2100, and measured again with the KAPA Library Quantification kit. A separate single-read 150-cycle Illumina NextSeq 550 flow cell was used to sequence each immunoSEQ 96-well plate. As for the authors' bioinformatics: Because the immunoSEQ output held only junctional sequences and lacked quality scores, the filtering could not match the filtering applied to full-length reads. To assign V/J genes and CDR3, sequences were annotated against IMGT germline references using PyIR, a Python wrapper for IgBLAST v1.9. Reads were removed for weak V/J assignments (E-value above 1e-6), missing CDR3, stop codons, out-of-frame junctions, or ambiguous translated residues. A V3J clonotype was defined by an identical inferred V gene, J gene, and CDR3 amino acid sequence. To compute the percentage overlap between repertoires, the number of shared unique clonotypes was divided by the size of the smaller repertoire. RTK rarefaction, the Chao1 estimator, and Recon v2.1 estimates of unobserved clonotypes were used to assess repertoire richness. Imported from immuneACCESS, the table was reduced by TCRdb to in-frame sequences with V and J called. These copies leave out some clones; in studies compared against another copy, an unresolved V gene accounts for under half, and the cause of the remainder is not known. That table is the source of V, J and clone size, and D and trimming were worked out from the DNA. The sample table records some 530,000 clones; approximately 80% of these occur just once. In total, the top ten clones hold approximately 12% of the sample.

CDR1 MNHNY and CDR2 SVGAGI are derived from the germline V gene (reference sequence). Its CDR3 holds 15 amino acids, cysteine through phenylalanine. CDR3 DNA only is kept here, 45 bases in frame from base 1. Relative to germline, V is 6 bases shorter and J is 0 bases shorter, with 12 bases between their ends. The chain is encoded by TRBV6-6 joined to TRBJ2-1; the D gene cannot be resolved reliably. The sequenced sample consisted of PBMCs. The receptor was derived from a woman aged 40 to 55 in good health. Some clones in this sample may be carry-over from other donors' samples. In nucleotide form, the sequence is TGTGCCAGCAGCGGCGCAGAAAACTCCTACAATGAGCAGTTCTTC. Translated, this is CASSGAENSYNEQFF.